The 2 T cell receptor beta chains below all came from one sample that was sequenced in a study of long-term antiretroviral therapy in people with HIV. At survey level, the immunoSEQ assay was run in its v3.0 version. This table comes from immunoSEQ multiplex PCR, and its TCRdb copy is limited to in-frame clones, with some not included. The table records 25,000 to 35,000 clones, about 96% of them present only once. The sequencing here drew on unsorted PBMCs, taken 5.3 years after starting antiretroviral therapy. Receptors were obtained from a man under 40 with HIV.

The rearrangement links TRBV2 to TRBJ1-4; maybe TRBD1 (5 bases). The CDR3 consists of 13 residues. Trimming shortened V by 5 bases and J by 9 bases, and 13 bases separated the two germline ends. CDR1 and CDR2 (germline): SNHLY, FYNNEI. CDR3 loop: CASSLYRDQKLFF. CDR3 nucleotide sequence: TGTGCCAGCAGTTTGTACCGGGACCAAAAACTGTTTTTT.

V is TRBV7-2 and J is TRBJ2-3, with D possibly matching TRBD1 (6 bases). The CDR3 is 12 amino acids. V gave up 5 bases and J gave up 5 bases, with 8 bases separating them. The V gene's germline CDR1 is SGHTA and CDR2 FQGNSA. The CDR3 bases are TGTGCCAGCAGCCAAGGGGGAGATACGCAGTATTTT. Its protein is CASSQGGDTQYF. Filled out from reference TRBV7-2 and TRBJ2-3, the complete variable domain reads GAGVSQSPSNKVTEKGKDVELRCDPISGHTALYWYRQSLGQGLEFLIYFQGNSAPDKSGLPSDRFSAERTGGSVSTLTIQRTQQEDSAVYLCASSQGGDTQYFGPGTRLTVL.